This T cell receptor beta chain was sequenced for a study of regulatory T cells in long-lasting Graves disease. Across the whole study: More than 5 years of antithyroid drugs with positive TSH receptor antibodies defined persistent Graves' disease.

This clonotype came up a few times. Antigen unknown. As to time point: persistent/refractory GD, antithyroid drugs over 5 years with positive TRAb. Extracted PBMC RNA gave rise to the TCR library. This CDR3 has 14 residues. Germline CDR1 is SGHTA and CDR2 is FQGNSA. The junction had 7 bases not matched to a gene; V was cut back by 5 bases and J by 8 bases. Study results and caveats: Public clonotype sharing was higher in persistent than newly diagnosed patients. Results may be inaccurate due to the small sample size. Persistent disease preferred TRBV28, TRBJ1-2 and TRBJ2-5; new disease, TRBV20-1 and TRBJ2-1.

Assembly of TCR beta libraries relied on iRepertoire HTBI primers together with Arm-PCR of CDR3 regions. One entry per CDR3 protein results from TCRdb running MiXCR on the multiplex PCR reads. There are hundreds of thousands of distinct CDR3 sequences in the sample; roughly 21% occur only once, and roughly 7.1% lies in the top ten. Sequencing used peripheral blood mononuclear cells (PBMCs), obtained when the disease was refractory, from a patient treated with antithyroid drugs. The chain joins TRBV7-2 to TRBJ1-4, with 8 bases aligning to TRBD1. This receptor was obtained from a female donor with Graves disease. In nucleotides, the CDR3 is TGTGCCAGCAGCAATGACAGGGGAGGGGAAAAACTGTTTTTT. It yields the protein CASSNDRGGEKLFF.